The clone carrying this T cell receptor beta chain occurred many times. Its antigen remains unknown. Combining a sample-barcoded 5' primer with a J-beta primer mix, a second PCR ran for about 7 to 11 cycles. MiXCR, applied by TCRdb to the 5' RACE reads, yields one record per CDR3 protein. There are approximately 900,000 distinct CDR3 sequences in the sample; about 48% occur only once, and roughly 13% lies in the top ten. The CDR3 totals 16 residues. Looked up from germline, CDR1 is LGHNT and CDR2 is FRNRAP. The V and J ends lost 6 bases and 4 bases, in that order; junction bases with no gene match: 13. The data belong to a study of blood T cells in healthy people across ages. General observations from the study: Nothing was known about donor CMV status, and this possibly confounded expanded clonotype changes.

This sequence joins TRBV12-5 and TRBJ2-3, with 7 bases aligning to TRBD2. Sequencing input: blood. The receptor was isolated from a man in his thirties or forties in good health. Here the CDR3 DNA reads TGTGCTAGTGGACCCCCCTCTGCGGGGGTAGCAGATACGCAGTATTTT. Its translation is CASGPPSAGVADTQYF.